These 4 T cell receptor beta chains came from one sample sequenced in a study of T cells in Graves' hyperthyroidism and ophthalmopathy. Amplified TCR beta CDR3 regions derived from RNA transcripts. HTBI primers were used for first-round RT-PCR of the TCR CDR3. TCRdb passed the multiplex PCR reads through MiXCR, listing each CDR3 protein once. Found here are 93,000 or so distinct CDR3 sequences, roughly 44% of them singletons; the top ten hold roughly 24%. The sequencing sample was made of blood. The receptors derive from a man aged 35 to 55 with Graves' hyperthyroidism.

The CDR3 coding sequence is TGTGCCAGCAGCTTAGTCCAGGGGAGGGGCACAGATACGCAGTATTTT. Protein sequence: CASSLVQGRGTDTQYF. The V gene is TRBV11-2, the J gene TRBJ2-3, with TRBD2 as a possible D gene (7 bases). This CDR3 contains 16 residues. V was trimmed by 1 base and J by 1 base, leaving 12 bases between them. The V gene's germline CDR1 is SGHAT and CDR2 FQNNGV.

This clonotype was observed at least ten times. CDR3 coding DNA: TGCAGTGCTAAGAAGGGGGGGTCCGGTGGCTACACCTTC. Its translation is CSAKKGGSGGYTF. This chain connects TRBV20-1 to TRBJ1-2; the D gene is possibly TRBD1 (6 bases). This CDR3 is 13 amino acids long. The germline V gene has CDR1 DFQATT and CDR2 SNEGSKA (reference sequence). The V gene lost 4 bases and the J gene lost 7 bases, with 16 bases spanning the gap.

This clonotype occurred many times. The chain joins TRBV5-1 to TRBJ1-4, with 11 positions matching TRBD1. The CDR3 runs to 17 residues. Trimming took 4 bases from V and 3 from J; bases not matched to a gene: 8. CDR1 SGHRS and CDR2 YFSETQ come from the germline V gene. The CDR3 loop is CASSPGRGQGANEKLFF. The CDR3, as DNA: TGCGCCAGCAGCCCGGGCAGGGGACAGGGGGCTAATGAAAAACTGTTTTTT.

This clonotype was observed many times. This chain links TRBV11-2 with TRBJ2-7; TRBD2 matches at 7 bases. The CDR3 runs to 12 residues. Germline-derived CDR1 and CDR2 are SGHAT and FQNNGV. V trimming: 8 bases; J trimming: 5 bases; junction bases outside the gene matches: 6. CDR3 amino acids: CASEGLFDEQYF. Here the CDR3 DNA reads TGTGCCAGCGAGGGACTATTCGACGAGCAGTACTTC.